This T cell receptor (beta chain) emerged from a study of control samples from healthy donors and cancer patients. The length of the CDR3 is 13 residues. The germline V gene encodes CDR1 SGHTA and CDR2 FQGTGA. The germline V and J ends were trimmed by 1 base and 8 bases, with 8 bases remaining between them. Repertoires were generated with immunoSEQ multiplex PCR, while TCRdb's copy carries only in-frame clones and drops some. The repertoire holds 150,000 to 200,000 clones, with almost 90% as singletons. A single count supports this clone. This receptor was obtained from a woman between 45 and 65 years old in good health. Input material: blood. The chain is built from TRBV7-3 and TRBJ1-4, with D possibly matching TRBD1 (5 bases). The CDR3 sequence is CASSLMQGEKLFF. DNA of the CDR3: TGTGCCAGCAGCTTAATGCAGGGCGAAAAACTGTTTTTT.